This TCR beta chain emerged from a study of type 1 and type 2 diabetes patients. At the level of the study: CD4+ or CD8+ T cells were positively selected from PBMCs with microbeads. Whole-study results and caveats: Highly-expanded CD4+ clones were few in type 2 diabetes, median one, about 3.8% of reads.

PCR was run on genomic DNA. The TCR beta CDR3 region was amplified using 30 forward and 13 reverse primers. TCRdb itself ran the multiplex PCR reads through MiXCR, one entry per CDR3 protein. The sample contains 270,000 or so distinct CDR3 sequences, around 47% of which appear only once. Note on this clonotype: The antigen remains undetermined. A much larger clone lies a single base off, so this may be a read error.

CDR3 length: 12 amino acids. Germline lookup yields CDR1 SGHDN and CDR2 FVKESK. All diabetic donors were classified as either type 1 or type 2 diabetes. The sequencing sample was made of peripheral blood mononuclear cells (PBMCs). This sequence originates from a man aged 18 to 35 with type 2 diabetes. The V gene is TRBV14, the J gene TRBJ2-5; no definite D call. CDR3 bases: TGTGCCAGCAGCCAAACAGAAGAGACCCAGTGCTTC. The encoded protein is CASSQTEETQCF.